This T cell receptor beta chain is from a study of cytomegalovirus exposure and HLA in healthy donors. Study-wide points: For most TCR sequences rarity was the rule, although some public TCRs occurred in many donors. The study labeled about 160 TCR beta chains cytomegalovirus-associated.

A note on this clone: Its specificity is unknown.

This table comes from immunoSEQ multiplex PCR, and its TCRdb copy is limited to in-frame clones, with some not included. Here the sample spans 140,000 or so clones, about 91% being singletons. The donors were members of the approximately 120-subject validation cohort (separate from the approximately 670-subject first cohort). The CDR3 is 14 amino acids. Trimming stripped 7 bases from V and 3 bases from J, with 14 bases between. Per germline, CDR1 MDHEN and CDR2 SYDVKM. Sequenced material: PBMCs. The sequence derives from a man aged 18 to 29 in good health and CMV-seropositive. The V call is TRBV28, the J call TRBJ2-3; a possible D gene is TRBD1 (5 bases). For the CDR3, the DNA is TGTGCCAGCACTTCTTTAGGGGTAACAGATACGCAGTATTTT. Its protein is CASTSLGVTDTQYF.